These 14 T cell receptor beta chains were all obtained from the same sample, sequenced in a study of blood T cell repertoires in COVID-19. Libraries were prepared by immunoSEQ multiplex PCR; TCRdb keeps only in-frame clonotypes and omits some of them. The sample includes 180,000 or so clones, around 87% of them seen just once. The sequencing sample was made of peripheral blood. The receptors here all came from a man aged 40-55 years with active or convalescent COVID-19.

The chain carries TRBV7-9 and TRBJ1-1, with D unclear. The CDR3 loop spans 14 amino acids. Germline V CDR1 and CDR2: SEHNR, FQNEAQ (reference sequence). Trimming pared 7 bases from V and 2 bases from J, leaving 14 bases between. The CDR3 DNA reads TGTGCCAGCACCATTCATGGACTTAACACTGAAGCTTTCTTT. This translates into CASTIHGLNTEAFF.

This chain links TRBV30 with TRBJ2-4, with 9 bases aligning to TRBD2. The CDR3 spans 16 residues. Germline V gene data show CDR1 as GTSNPN and CDR2 as SVGIG (reference sequence). Trimming cost V 0 bases and J 0 bases; bases outside gene matches: 3. CDR3 sequence: CAWSVSGGVAKNIQYF. The CDR3 region has the DNA TGTGCCTGGAGTGTTAGCGGGGGAGTAGCCAAAAACATTCAGTACTTC.

This sequence joins TRBV7-2 and TRBJ1-2; 10 positions agree with TRBD1. Unmatched junction bases numbered 5, after V lost 2 bases and J lost 5 bases. Per germline, CDR1 SGHTA and CDR2 FQGNSA. The CDR3 consists of 15 residues. The chain's CDR3 is CASSLWTGGEYGYTF. Written as DNA, the CDR3 is TGTGCCAGCAGCTTATGGACAGGGGGGGAGTATGGCTACACCTTC.

This rearrangement joins TRBV11-2 to TRBJ2-5; no definite D call. V was trimmed by 2 bases and J by 5 bases, leaving 12 bases between them. This CDR3 comprises 14 residues. Germline loops: CDR1 SGHAT, CDR2 FQNNGV. Here the CDR3 DNA reads TGTGCCAGCAGCTTACTTCGGGTTGATGAGACCCAGTACTTC. It yields the protein CASSLLRVDETQYF.

The chain uses TRBV2 and TRBJ1-5, with a possible D match to TRBD1 (6 bases). The CDR3 sequence is 12 residues long. The ends were cut back, 6 bases at V and 7 bases at J, with 10 bases in the middle. Germline V gene sequence: CDR1 SNHLY, CDR2 FYNNEI. The CDR3, as DNA: TGTGCCAGCAGCATACAGGGCCAGCCCCAGCATTTT. Its translation is CASSIQGQPQHF.

This sequence joins TRBV28 and TRBJ2-7; no firm D call. Germline V gene lookup returns CDR1 MDHEN and CDR2 SYDVKM. V lost 5 bases and J lost 7, with 12 bases in between. The CDR3 is 12 amino acids. The CDR3 here is CASSAPLSEQYF. CDR3 nucleotide sequence: TGTGCCAGCAGTGCTCCTCTGAGTGAGCAGTACTTC. Full variable domain (missing parts from reference TRBV28 and TRBJ2-7): DVKVTQSSRYLVKRTGEKVFLECVQDMDHENMFWYRQDPGLGLRLIYFSYDVKMKEKGDIPEGYSVSREKKERFSLILESASTNQTSMYLCASSAPLSEQYFGPGTRLTVT.

This chain uses TRBV30 with TRBJ1-1; D is unclear. Germline V gene lookup returns CDR1 GTSNPN and CDR2 SVGIG (reference sequence). CDR3 length equals 16 residues. V lost 4 bases, J lost 1 base, and 19 bases lay in between. The CDR3 DNA follows: TGTGCCTGGATTGGTCCCGCGGGCTCCCGGAACACTGAAGCTTTCTTT. This translates into CAWIGPAGSRNTEAFF.

This clone was observed once. This chain joins TRBV18 and TRBJ1-3; 9 bases agree with TRBD1. The germline gives CDR1 KGHSH, CDR2 LQKENI. The junction had 2 bases not matched to a gene; V was cut back by 3 bases and J by 2 bases. The CDR3 contains 15 residues. Here the CDR3 DNA reads TGTGCCAGCTCACCGGGACAGGGCCCTGGAAACACCATATATTTT. This encodes CASSPGQGPGNTIYF.

The DNA of the CDR3 is TGTGCCTGGAGTGTACACGGGGGGGCAGATACGCAGTATTTT. Residues: CAWSVHGGADTQYF. This rearrangement joins TRBV30 to TRBJ2-3; the match to TRBD2 covers 8 bases. The junction had 3 bases not matched to a gene; V was cut back by 0 bases and J by 4 bases. The CDR3 is 14 residues long. CDR1 GTSNPN and CDR2 SVGIG come from the germline V gene (reference sequence).

The rearrangement uses TRBV7-9 and TRBJ2-5; TRBD1 matches at 10 bases. In germline, CDR1 is SEHNR, CDR2 FQNEAQ (reference sequence). CDR3 length equals 15 residues. V was clipped by 2 bases and J by 5 bases; unmatched bases: 5. The CDR3 coding sequence is TGTGCCAGCAGCTTAAGACAGGGGGCCTGGGAGACCCAGTACTTC. Amino acid sequence: CASSLRQGAWETQYF.

The V gene is TRBV5-4, the J gene TRBJ1-1; maybe TRBD1 (5 bases). Germline CDR1 is SGHNT and CDR2 is YYREEE (reference sequence). The CDR3 has 15 amino acids. Trimming stripped 0 bases from V and 7 bases from J, with 16 bases between. The CDR3 loop reads CASSLDGRVALEAFF. CDR3 bases: TGTGCCAGCAGCTTGGATGGCAGGGTTGCCCTTGAAGCTTTCTTT. The whole variable domain, filled in from reference TRBV5-4 and TRBJ1-1, reads ETGVTQSPTHLIKTRGQQVTLRCSSQSGHNTVSWYQQALGQGPQFIFQYYREEENGRGNFPPRFSGLQFPNYSSELNVNALELDDSALYLCASSLDGRVALEAFFGQGTRLTVV.

CDR3 sequence reads: CASSHRGGASTDTQYF. The CDR3 nucleotides read TGTGCCAGCAGCCACCGCGGGGGTGCTAGCACAGATACGCAGTATTTT. J is TRBJ2-3 and V is TRBV14, with 7 positions matching TRBD2. The V gene end was trimmed by 3 bases and the J gene end by 0 bases; junction bases not matched to a gene: 6. This CDR3 has 16 amino acids. The germline V gene encodes CDR1 SGHDN and CDR2 FVKESK.

CDR3 sequence reads: CASSPRSTGVEGYTF. The CDR3, as DNA: TGTGCCAGCAGCCCCCGATCTACAGGGGTAGAGGGCTACACCTTC. V usage is TRBV4-2 and J usage is TRBJ1-2; TRBD1 agrees at 7 bases. This CDR3 has 15 residues. Germline CDR1 reads LGHNA; CDR2 reads YNFKEQ. V gave up 4 bases and J gave up 8 bases; unmatched junction bases: 13.

The chain recombines TRBV18 with TRBJ2-3, with TRBD2 identical over 8 bases. Germline-derived CDR1 and CDR2 are KGHSH and LQKENI. This CDR3 is 15 amino acids long. J gave up 5 bases and V 2 bases, and 6 bases lay outside the gene matches. The CDR3 is CASSPFSGEGDTQYF. CDR3 bases: TGTGCCAGCTCACCATTTAGCGGGGAGGGAGATACGCAGTATTTT.